These 5 T cell receptor beta chains were all obtained from the same sample, sequenced in a study of blood T cell repertoires in COVID-19. Generated by immunoSEQ multiplex PCR, the TCRdb table keeps only in-frame clones and is missing some. The table shows under 350,000 clones, with over 75% occurring only once. The sequencing sample was made of peripheral blood. These receptor sequences come from a woman under 40 with COVID-19, enrolled during active disease.

The rearrangement joins TRBV2 to TRBJ1-1, with a possible D match to TRBD1 (6 bases). Germline V lookup: CDR1 SNHLY, CDR2 FYNNEI. CDR3 length: 15 residues. Trimming removed 4 bases at V and 6 bases at J, with 18 bases between. CDR3 residues: CASSVRDTGAPEAFF. CDR3 nucleotides: TGTGCCAGCAGTGTAAGGGACACCGGGGCCCCTGAAGCTTTCTTT.

The chain uses TRBV2 and TRBJ2-5; D uncertain. The CDR3 length is 13 residues. The germline gives CDR1 SNHLY, CDR2 FYNNEI. V was trimmed by 4 bases and J by 1 base, leaving 7 bases between them. DNA of the CDR3: TGTGCCAGCAGTGTTGGCCTCCAAGAGACCCAGTACTTC. Protein: CASSVGLQETQYF.

The chain joins TRBV27 to TRBJ1-5; 11 nucleotides align to TRBD1. Germline V gene data show CDR1 as MNHEY and CDR2 as SMNVEV (reference sequence). The CDR3 has 15 amino acids. The J segment lost 4 bases and the V segment lost 4 bases, leaving 3 bases of the junction unmatched. CDR3 nucleotides: TGTGCCAGCAGTTCCGGGACAGGGGGGAATCAGCCCCAGCATTTT. This translates into CASSSGTGGNQPQHF.

This clone has only a few counts. The chain recombines TRBV10-3 with TRBJ2-7; 8 nucleotides align to TRBD2. The trim removed 4 bases at V and 2 bases at J, leaving 4 bases unmatched. Per the germline V gene, CDR1 is ENHRY and CDR2 is SYGVKD. The CDR3 spans 14 residues. The CDR3 reads CAISASAGAYEQYF. The CDR3 DNA reads as TGTGCCATCAGTGCGTCAGCGGGAGCCTACGAGCAGTACTTC.

V is TRBV28 and J is TRBJ2-3; a possible D gene is TRBD2 (5 bases). Trimming took 6 bases from V and 4 from J, leaving 14 bases between them. The CDR3 has 14 amino acids. The V gene's germline CDR1 is MDHEN and CDR2 SYDVKM. CDR3 DNA sequence: TGTGCCAGCAGCCCGACCGGGGTCGCAGATACGCAGTATTTT. Its translation: CASSPTGVADTQYF.